The 3 T cell receptor beta chains presented below share a single source sample, sequenced in a study of cytomegalovirus exposure and HLA in healthy donors. This PCR relied on a set of 60 Vbeta primers and 13 Jbeta primers. The data were produced by immunoSEQ multiplex PCR, yet TCRdb's version contains in-frame clones alone and is incomplete. Found here are about 150,000 clones, roughly 80% of them singletons; the top ten hold 4%. Sequences were obtained from PBMCs. All receptors come from a woman aged 40 to 50 in good health and CMV-seronegative.

This clone was recorded a few times. The chain has TRBV28 and TRBJ2-1; D unclear. The V gene's germline CDR1 is MDHEN and CDR2 SYDVKM. The CDR3 is 15 amino acids. V lost 3 bases, J lost 4 bases, and 13 bases lay in between. CDR3 nucleotide sequence: TGTGCCAGCAGTTTCGGAGTGGATGGGTACAATGAGCAGTTCTTC. This sequence encodes CASSFGVDGYNEQFF.

The V and J genes are TRBV6-1 and TRBJ2-7; 7 bases align to TRBD1. This CDR3 is 15 amino acids long. Trimming at V came to 6 bases and at J to 3 bases, leaving 11 bases not matched to a gene. The V gene's germline CDR1 is MNHNS and CDR2 SASEGT. The CDR3, as DNA: TGTGCCAGCAGACTCCTAGACAGGGACGACTACGAGCAGTACTTC. Translating gives CASRLLDRDDYEQYF.

J is TRBJ2-1 and V is TRBV5-4; 9 positions agree with TRBD1. V dropped 3 bases and J dropped 4; count of bases not matched to a gene: 11. Germline loops: CDR1 SGHNT, CDR2 YYREEE (reference sequence). CDR3 size: 17 residues. CDR3 in DNA: TGTGCCAGCAGCTCGGGGACAGGGCCCTTTTTGTACAATGAGCAGTTCTTC. This sequence encodes CASSSGTGPFLYNEQFF.